A single TCR beta chain is shown here with its context. Its cognate antigen is unknown. This record comes from a study of cytomegalovirus exposure and HLA in healthy donors. These donors, healthy bone marrow donors, were studied. J gave up 7 bases and V 7 bases, and 8 bases lay outside the gene matches. Per the germline V gene, CDR1 is SGHNT and CDR2 is YYREEE (reference sequence). This CDR3 contains 16 residues. Points from the study as a whole: Reported findings show TCR beta sequences accurately forecast HLA-A and HLA-B alleles in most subjects. There were several of the most significant clusters that appeared linked to common viral pathogens in a later analysis. It was confirmed in vitro that three of the CMV-associated chains were specific for CMV antigens.

Both 60 Vbeta primers and 13 Jbeta primers went into the PCR. Here immunoSEQ multiplex PCR was the method, and the copy in TCRdb shows in-frame clones only, minus some. The sample holds roughly 120,000 clones, 80% seen once. The rearrangement joins TRBV5-4 to TRBJ2-2; TRBD2 matches at 15 bases. Source material: PBMCs. The clonotype was recovered from a male donor in good health and CMV-seronegative. CDR3 loop: CASGRTSGRVGGELFF. CDR3 in DNA: TGTGCCAGCGGACGGACTAGCGGGAGGGTGGGCGGGGAGCTGTTTTTT.